This T cell receptor (beta chain) was recovered during a study of blood T cells in healthy people across ages. V lost 2 bases and J 5 bases, leaving 13 bases between the germline ends. The CDR3 runs 14 residues. Study results and caveats: Unsorted PBMCs prevented conclusive naive versus antigen-experienced comparison. Long-lived donors carried more naive CD4+ cells and greater diversity than aged donors.

Of note for this clonotype: Its antigen is not known. With a much larger clone just one base away, this may be a read error.

PBMCs were isolated at a quantity of at least 7 million per sample. The second PCR ran roughly 6 to 12 cycles with a sample-barcoded 5' primer and J-beta primers. With 12 random nucleotides, a template-switch adaptor tagged each individual cDNA molecule. TCRdb processed the 5' RACE reads anew with MiXCR; each CDR3 protein has one entry. The sample contains about 1,400,000 distinct CDR3 sequences, 55% to 75% of which appear only once. J is TRBJ2-7 and V is TRBV12-3 or TRBV12-4; possible D gene TRBD2, 5 bases. The material sequenced was blood. The origin of this receptor is a man between 18 and 29 years old in good health. CDR3: CASSLSGTTDEQYF. The CDR3 coding sequence is TGTGCCAGCAGTTTAAGCGGAACCACCGACGAGCAGTACTTC.